These 23 T cell receptor beta chains share one sample of origin, sequenced in a study of T cell repertoires in cytomegalovirus infection. No antigens are known for them. Each CDR3 protein gets one entry after TCRdb re-called the reads with MiXCR. Found here are roughly 170,000 distinct CDR3 sequences, about 20% of them singletons; the top ten hold under 30%. This specimen was CD8+ T cells from cultured PBMCs, taken from culture after CMV antigen stimulation. The source of these receptors is a human donor in good health (CMV status not recorded). Some clones in this sample may be carry-over from other donors' samples.

This clonotype was observed a handful of times. The rearrangement uses TRBV12-3 or TRBV12-4 and TRBJ1-2; tentative D call: TRBD1 (5 bases). This CDR3 is 13 amino acids long. Trimming removed 6 bases from V and 5 bases from J, with 13 bases in between. The CDR3 spells CASSQTENYGYTF. For the CDR3, the DNA is TGTGCCAGCAGCCAGACAGAAAATTATGGCTACACCTTC.

The chain recombines TRBV20-1 with TRBJ2-5, with D tentatively TRBD1 or TRBD2 (5 bases each). This CDR3 has 18 amino acids. From germline, CDR1 is DFQATT and CDR2 SNEGSKA (reference sequence). The CDR3 nucleotides read TGCAGCCTTACCCCCCCCCACCCCGGGACGACGGAGTGGGAGACCCAGTACTTC. This encodes CSLTPPHPGTTEWETQYF.

This chain connects TRBV19 to TRBJ1-1; a weak D match, TRBD1 (5 bases). The CDR3 is 14 residues long. Germline CDR1 LNHDA, CDR2 SQIVND (reference sequence). The ends were cut back, 5 bases at V and 11 bases at J, with 21 bases in the middle. The CDR3 is CASSPGPGLMGAFF. CDR3 sequence (DNA): TGTGCCAGTAGTCCGGGACCAGGGCTTATGGGGGCTTTCTTT.

This clonotype has just a few counts. V is TRBV12-3 or TRBV12-4 and J is TRBJ1-1; D remains unclear. CDR3 size: 14 residues. V lost 4 bases and J lost 1, with 10 bases in between. The CDR3 region has the DNA TGTGCCAGCAGTTACATAACCCCGAACACTGAAGCTTTCTTT. Translating gives CASSYITPNTEAFF.

This clonotype was counted only a few times. The rearrangement links TRBV7-6 to TRBJ1-2, with D possibly matching TRBD1 (5 bases). Germline V CDR1 and CDR2: SGHVS, FNYEAQ. V was pared by 3 bases and J by 6 bases, with 8 bases between. There are 12 residues in the CDR3. CDR3 region: CASSLGVDGYTF. CDR3 nucleotides: TGTGCCAGCAGCTTGGGGGTCGATGGCTACACCTTC.

There are a few counts of this clonotype. The chain carries TRBV11-2 and TRBJ2-7; D is ambiguous. The CDR3 is made up of 16 amino acids. V was cut by 0 bases and J by 1 base, with 13 bases left in between. The germline CDR1 and CDR2 sequences are SGHAT and FQNNGV. The CDR3 sequence: CASSLEYSGSSYEQYF. The CDR3 region has the DNA TGTGCCAGCAGCTTAGAATATTCAGGAAGTTCCTACGAGCAGTACTTC.

The CDR3 DNA sequence: TGTGCCAGCAGTCCGGGTCCACTTTATGGCTACACCTTC. Amino acids: CASSPGPLYGYTF. The chain couples TRBV27 to TRBJ1-2; no reliable D call. Trimming stripped 5 bases from V and 5 bases from J, with 12 bases between. Germline V gene data show CDR1 as MNHEY and CDR2 as SMNVEV (reference sequence). The CDR3 runs 13 residues.

This clonotype was detected many times. This chain links TRBV7-2 with TRBJ2-7; D tentatively reads TRBD1 or TRBD2 (6 bases each). CDR1 SGHTA and CDR2 FQGNSA come from the germline V gene. CDR3 length: 12 residues. V lost 3 bases and J lost 6, with 9 bases in between. Written as DNA, the CDR3 is TGTGCCAGCAGCTTTGGGGGGCTCGAGCAGTACTTC. This codes for CASSFGGLEQYF.

This clonotype came up a few times. The genes are TRBV4-3 and TRBJ2-1; 12 bases agree with TRBD2. In germline, CDR1 is LGHNA, CDR2 YSLEER. The V gene end was trimmed by 1 base and the J gene end by 0 bases; junction bases not matched to a gene: 7. The CDR3 spans 19 residues. CDR3 bases: TGCGCCAGCAGCCAAGGTTTCCTAGCGGGGGGGAGCTCCTACAATGAGCAGTTCTTC. Its protein is CASSQGFLAGGSSYNEQFF.

The V and J genes are TRBV7-9 and TRBJ1-6, with D uncertain. Trimming took 4 bases from V and 10 from J, leaving 17 bases between them. The CDR3 contains 15 residues. Germline V CDR1 and CDR2: SEHNR, FQNEAQ (reference sequence). CDR3 region: CASSSYRGPSSPLHF. Written as DNA, the CDR3 is TGTGCCAGCAGCTCCTACAGAGGGCCTTCCTCACCCCTCCACTTT.

The chain links TRBV7-6 to TRBJ2-5; 9 nucleotides match TRBD1. The CDR3 loop spans 17 amino acids. After removal of 0 bases from V and 2 bases from J, the junction contained 7 bases not matched to a gene. Per the germline V gene, CDR1 is SGHVS and CDR2 is FNYEAQ. This CDR3 reads CASSLASADRGQETQYF. CDR3 in DNA: TGTGCCAGCAGCTTAGCGTCGGCGGACAGGGGACAAGAGACCCAGTACTTC.

This clonotype was detected a few times. This chain connects TRBV6-4 to TRBJ2-3; 10 bases are shared with TRBD2. Germline-derived CDR1 and CDR2 are MRHNA and SNTAGT. The CDR3 extends over 14 amino acids. The J segment lost 4 bases and the V segment lost 4 bases, leaving 2 bases of the junction unmatched. Written as DNA, the CDR3 is TGTGCCAGCAGTGCCAGCGGGGGGGCAGATACGCAGTATTTT. The encoded protein is CASSASGGADTQYF.

The sample holds a few counts of this clonotype. The V and J genes are TRBV7-8 and TRBJ2-5, with 10 bases aligning to TRBD2. The germline V gene has CDR1 SGHVS and CDR2 FQNEAQ. The J segment lost 2 bases and the V segment lost 3 bases, leaving 9 bases of the junction unmatched. This CDR3 comprises 17 residues. Written as DNA, the CDR3 is TGTGCCAGCAGCTTTCCGGGACTAGCGCTACTTCAAGAGACCCAGTACTTC. Residues: CASSFPGLALLQETQYF.

In its sample, this clonotype was seen a few times. The chain carries TRBV7-9 and TRBJ2-5; possibly TRBD1 for D (6 bases). The CDR3 sequence is 12 residues long. Per the germline V gene, CDR1 is SEHNR and CDR2 is FQNEAQ (reference sequence). V shed 6 bases and J shed 5 bases, with 10 bases lying between them. The CDR3 loop reads CASRGDRETQYF. CDR3 nucleotides: TGTGCCAGCAGAGGCGACAGGGAGACCCAGTACTTC.

This clonotype came up many times. The J gene is TRBJ1-1, the V gene TRBV7-8, with D possibly matching TRBD1 (6 bases). Germline lookup yields CDR1 SGHVS and CDR2 FQNEAQ. The CDR3 has 15 amino acids. Trimming cost V 2 bases and J 3 bases, with 13 bases left between them. The CDR3 coding sequence is TGTGCCAGCAGCTTAATGCGCCAGGGGTACACTGAAGCTTTCTTT. Amino acid sequence: CASSLMRQGYTEAFF.

V usage is TRBV4-3 and J usage is TRBJ2-7, with 7 bases aligning to TRBD1. The CDR3 is 14 amino acids. Germline lookup yields CDR1 LGHNA and CDR2 YSLEER. V lost 1 base to trimming and J lost 0 bases; unmatched junction nucleotides: 0. The CDR3 sequence: CASSQGDSSYEQYF. For the CDR3, the DNA is TGCGCCAGCAGCCAAGGGGACAGCTCCTACGAGCAGTACTTC.

J is TRBJ2-2 and V is TRBV7-2; 7 bases fit TRBD2. V lost 5 bases and J lost 6; bases outside the gene matches: 6. Germline CDR1 is SGHTA and CDR2 is FQGNSA. This CDR3 comprises 14 residues. The CDR3 region has the DNA TGTGCCAGCAGCCCCTCGGGGGGATCCGGGGAGCTGTTTTTT. Protein product: CASSPSGGSGELFF.

The J gene is TRBJ1-5, the V gene TRBV7-6; D is possibly TRBD1 (6 bases). This CDR3 has 17 amino acids. V was clipped by 1 base and J by 2 bases, with 15 bases between them. CDR1 and CDR2 (germline): SGHVS, FNYEAQ. CDR3 in DNA: TGTGCCAGCAGCTTAGGGTTCTCAGGGGAGGGCAATCAGCCCCAGCATTTT. This sequence encodes CASSLGFSGEGNQPQHF.

This clonotype was picked up many times. V gene TRBV6-1 combines with J gene TRBJ2-1, with 8 bases fitting TRBD2. Germline V lookup: CDR1 MNHNS, CDR2 SASEGT. Germline trimming cut 10 bases from V and 1 base from J; bases unmatched to any gene: 3. This CDR3 comprises 13 residues. Here the CDR3 DNA reads TGTGCCACCGGGACTAGTTCCTACAATGAGCAGTTCTTC. Translating it yields CATGTSSYNEQFF.

The genes are TRBV6-1 and TRBJ1-1, with D possibly being TRBD1 (6 bases). From germline, CDR1 is MNHNS and CDR2 SASEGT. The CDR3 loop spans 16 amino acids. V was cut by 2 bases and J by 4 bases, with 17 bases left in between. The CDR3 is CASSETPSPGATEAFF. CDR3 nucleotides: TGTGCCAGCAGTGAAACCCCCAGCCCGGGGGCCACTGAAGCTTTCTTT.

Notes on this clonotype: A much larger clone sits a single nucleotide away, making a read error possible. CDR3 protein: CASSAGQGDEKLFF. The DNA for the CDR3 is TGTGCCAGCAGTGCGGGACAGGGAGATGAAAAACTGTTTTTT. The rearrangement links TRBV9 to TRBJ1-4, with 9 bases lining up with TRBD1. V shed 5 bases and J 6 bases; nucleotides not matched to a gene: 5. The CDR3 spans 14 residues. From germline, CDR1 is SGDLS and CDR2 YYNGEE. Looking up the rest from reference TRBV9 and TRBJ1-4 gives the full variable domain: DSGVTQTPKHLITATGQRVTLRCSPRSGDLSVYWYQQSLDQGLQFLIQYYNGEERAKGNILERFSAQQFPDLHSELNLSSLELGDSALYFCASSAGQGDEKLFFGSGTQLSVL.

The rearrangement joins TRBV4-3 to TRBJ1-2, with D uncertain. Germline V lookup: CDR1 LGHNA, CDR2 YSLEER. The V and J ends lost 0 bases and 0 bases respectively, with 20 bases between them. The CDR3 has 19 residues. CDR3 DNA: TGCGCCAGCAGCCAAGAAATAAAAACAGCGGACCTTACTAACTATGGCTACACCTTC. Translation gives CASSQEIKTADLTNYGYTF.

The chain carries TRBV7-8 and TRBJ2-3, with unresolved D. Germline assignment: CDR1 SGHVS and CDR2 FQNEAQ. V lost 4 bases to trimming and J lost 11 bases, with 13 bases between them. CDR3 length equals 12 residues. The CDR3 loop reads CASSSVGYLQYF. The CDR3 nucleotides read TGTGCCAGCAGCTCCGTGGGGTACTTGCAGTATTTT.